This T cell receptor (beta chain) was identified in a study of T cell repertoires in aging, cancer and after chemotherapy. Looking at the study overall: Repeat sampling of healthy donors over several months to years showed clear clonal overlap. The study, taken as a whole, reports: Median generation probability rose over the chemotherapy interval in each cancer cohort, suggesting rebound thymic output.

TCR beta rearrangements were amplified from peripheral blood genomic DNA. This clonotype was detected only a few times. What it binds is not known. The V gene's germline CDR1 is MNHEY and CDR2 SVGEGT. J lost 6 bases, V lost 5 bases, and 3 bases had no gene match. The CDR3 contains 12 residues. A mixed TRB-A/B primer pool amplified rearranged TRB by multiplex touch-down PCR. TCRdb reprocessed the multiplex PCR reads with MiXCR, giving one entry per CDR3 protein. The table includes around 8,900 distinct CDR3 sequences, less than 40% detected once. This chain joins TRBV6-2 or TRBV6-3 and TRBJ2-5; the match to TRBD2 covers 7 bases. The receptor's source is a human donor in good health. Sequencing used blood. The CDR3 bases are TGTGCCAGCAGTCCGGGGGGTAAGACCCAGTACTTC. Translated: CASSPGGKTQYF.